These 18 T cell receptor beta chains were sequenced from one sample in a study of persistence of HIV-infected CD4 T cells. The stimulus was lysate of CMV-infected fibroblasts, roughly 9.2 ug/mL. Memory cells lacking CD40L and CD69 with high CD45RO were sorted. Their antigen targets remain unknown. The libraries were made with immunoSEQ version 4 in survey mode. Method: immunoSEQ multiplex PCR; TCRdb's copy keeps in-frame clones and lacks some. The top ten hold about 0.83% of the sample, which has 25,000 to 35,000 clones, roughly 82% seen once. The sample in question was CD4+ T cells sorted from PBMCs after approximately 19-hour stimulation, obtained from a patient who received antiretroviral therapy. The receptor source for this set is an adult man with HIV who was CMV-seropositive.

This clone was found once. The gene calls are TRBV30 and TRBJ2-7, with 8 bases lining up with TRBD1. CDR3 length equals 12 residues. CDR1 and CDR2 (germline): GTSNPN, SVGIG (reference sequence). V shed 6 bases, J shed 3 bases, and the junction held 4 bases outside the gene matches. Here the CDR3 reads CACGQGVYEQYF. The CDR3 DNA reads TGTGCCTGCGGACAGGGTGTCTACGAGCAGTACTTC.

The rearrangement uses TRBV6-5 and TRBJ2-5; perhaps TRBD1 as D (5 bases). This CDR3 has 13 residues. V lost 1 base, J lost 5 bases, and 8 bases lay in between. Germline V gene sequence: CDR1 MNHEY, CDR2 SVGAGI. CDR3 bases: TGTGCCAGCAGTTACTGGGGCGCGGAGACCCAGTACTTC. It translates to CASSYWGAETQYF.

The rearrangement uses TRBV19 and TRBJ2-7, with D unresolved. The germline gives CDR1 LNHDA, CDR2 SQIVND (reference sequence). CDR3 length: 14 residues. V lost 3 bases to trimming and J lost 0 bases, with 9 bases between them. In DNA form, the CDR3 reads TGTGCCAGTAGTATCTCCACCTTCTCCTACGAGCAGTACTTC. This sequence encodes CASSISTFSYEQYF.

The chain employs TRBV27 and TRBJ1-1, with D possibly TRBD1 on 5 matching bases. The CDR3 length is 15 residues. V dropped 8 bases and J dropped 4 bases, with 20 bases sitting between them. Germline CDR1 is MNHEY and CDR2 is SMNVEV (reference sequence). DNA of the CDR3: TGTGCCAGCTCCCAAACCGGGACGGCTCGCACTGAAGCTTTCTTT. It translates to CASSQTGTARTEAFF.

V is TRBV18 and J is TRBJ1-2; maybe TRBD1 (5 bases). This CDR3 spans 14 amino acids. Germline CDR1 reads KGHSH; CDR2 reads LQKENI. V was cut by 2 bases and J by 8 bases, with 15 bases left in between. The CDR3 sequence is CASSPVDSTRGYTF. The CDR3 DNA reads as TGTGCCAGCTCACCAGTAGACAGCACGAGGGGCTACACCTTC. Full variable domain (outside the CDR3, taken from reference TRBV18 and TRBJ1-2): NAGVMQNPRHLVRRRGQEARLRCSPMKGHSHVYWYRQLPEEGLKFMVYLQKENIIDESGMPKERFSAEFPKEGPSILRIQQVVRGDSAAYFCASSPVDSTRGYTFGSGTRLTVV.

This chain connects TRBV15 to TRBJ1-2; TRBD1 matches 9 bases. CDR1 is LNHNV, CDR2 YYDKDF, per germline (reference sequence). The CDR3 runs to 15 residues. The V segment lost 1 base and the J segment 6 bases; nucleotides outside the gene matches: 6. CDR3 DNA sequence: TGTGCCACCAGCAGAGGCCTTACAGGGGGCGATGGCTACACCTTC. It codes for CATSRGLTGGDGYTF.

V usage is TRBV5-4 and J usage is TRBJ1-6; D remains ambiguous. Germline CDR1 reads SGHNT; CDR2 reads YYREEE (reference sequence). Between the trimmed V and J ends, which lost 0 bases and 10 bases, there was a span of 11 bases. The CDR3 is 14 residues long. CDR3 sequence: CASSLEVPGSPLHF. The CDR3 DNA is TGTGCCAGCAGCTTGGAGGTACCAGGATCACCCCTCCACTTT.

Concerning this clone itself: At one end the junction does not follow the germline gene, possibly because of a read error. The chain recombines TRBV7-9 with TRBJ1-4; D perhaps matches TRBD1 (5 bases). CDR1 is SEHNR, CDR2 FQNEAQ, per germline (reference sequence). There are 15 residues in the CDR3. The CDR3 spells CASTLRGDGNEKLFF. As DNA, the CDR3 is TGTGCCAGCACCTTACGGGGGGACGGGAATGAAAAACTGTTTTTT.

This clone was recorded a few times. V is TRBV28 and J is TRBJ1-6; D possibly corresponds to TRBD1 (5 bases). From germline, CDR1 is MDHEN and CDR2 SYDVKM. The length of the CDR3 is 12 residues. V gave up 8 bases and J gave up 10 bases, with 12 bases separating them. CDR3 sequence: CASQGINSPLHF. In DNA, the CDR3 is TGTGCCAGCCAGGGTATCAACTCACCCCTCCACTTT.

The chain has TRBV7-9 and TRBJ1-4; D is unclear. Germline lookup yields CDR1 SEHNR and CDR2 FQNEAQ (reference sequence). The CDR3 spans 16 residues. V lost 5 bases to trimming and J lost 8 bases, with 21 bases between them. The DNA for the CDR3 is TGTGCCAGCAGCCCCCCGGAAAAGGGAGTGAGGGAAAAACTGTTTTTT. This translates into CASSPPEKGVREKLFF.

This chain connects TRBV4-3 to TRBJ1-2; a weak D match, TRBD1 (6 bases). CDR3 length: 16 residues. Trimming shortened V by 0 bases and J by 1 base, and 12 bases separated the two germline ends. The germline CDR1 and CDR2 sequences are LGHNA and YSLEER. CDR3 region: CASSQEGQGINYGYTF. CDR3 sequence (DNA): TGCGCCAGCAGCCAAGAAGGGCAGGGGATTAACTATGGCTACACCTTC.

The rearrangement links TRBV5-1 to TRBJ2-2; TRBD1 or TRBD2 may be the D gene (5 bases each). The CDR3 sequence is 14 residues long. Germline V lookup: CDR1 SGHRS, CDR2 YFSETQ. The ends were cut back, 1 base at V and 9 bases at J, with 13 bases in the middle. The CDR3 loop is CASSLSQGVRELFF. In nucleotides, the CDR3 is TGCGCCAGCAGCTTGAGCCAGGGAGTGAGGGAGCTGTTTTTT.

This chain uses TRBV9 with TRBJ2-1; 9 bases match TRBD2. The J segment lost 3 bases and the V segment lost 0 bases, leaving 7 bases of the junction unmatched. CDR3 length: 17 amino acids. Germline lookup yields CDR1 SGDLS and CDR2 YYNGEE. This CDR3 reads CASSVVAGGPGYNEQFF. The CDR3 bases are TGTGCCAGCAGCGTAGTTGCGGGGGGGCCTGGCTACAATGAGCAGTTCTTC.

CDR3 bases: TGTGCCAGCGACCGCGGGGGCCGCTACAATGAGCAGTTCTTC. It codes for CASDRGGRYNEQFF. This sequence joins TRBV19 and TRBJ2-1; D perhaps matches TRBD2 (7 bases). This CDR3 contains 14 residues. V lost 9 bases to trimming and J lost 3 bases, with 15 bases between them. Looked up from germline, CDR1 is LNHDA and CDR2 is SQIVND (reference sequence).

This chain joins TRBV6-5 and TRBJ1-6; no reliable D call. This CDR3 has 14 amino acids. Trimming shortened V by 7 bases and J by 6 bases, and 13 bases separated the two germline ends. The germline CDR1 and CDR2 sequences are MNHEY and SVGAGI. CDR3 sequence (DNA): TGTGCCAGCAATGGGGAACAATCTAATTCACCCCTCCACTTT. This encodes CASNGEQSNSPLHF.

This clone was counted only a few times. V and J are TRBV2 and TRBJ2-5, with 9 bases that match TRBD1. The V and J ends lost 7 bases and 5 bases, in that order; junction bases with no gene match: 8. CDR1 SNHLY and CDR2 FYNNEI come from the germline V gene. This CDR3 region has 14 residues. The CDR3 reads CASTGQGRMETQYF. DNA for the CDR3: TGTGCCAGCACTGGACAGGGGAGAATGGAGACCCAGTACTTC. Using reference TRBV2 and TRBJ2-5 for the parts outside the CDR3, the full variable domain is EPEVTQTPSHQVTQMGQEVILRCVPISNHLYFYWYRQILGQKVEFLVSFYNNEISEKSEIFDDQFSVERPDGSNFTLKIRSTKLEDSAMYFCASTGQGRMETQYFGPGTRLLVL.

The CDR3 loop is CASSRDSSSYNEQFF. As DNA, the CDR3 is TGTGCCAGCAGCCGCGACAGCAGCTCCTACAATGAGCAGTTCTTC. The rearrangement uses TRBV6-4 and TRBJ2-1; tentative D call: TRBD1 (5 bases). Germline-derived CDR1 and CDR2 are MRHNA and SNTAGT. V lost 6 bases and J 0 bases, leaving 12 bases between the germline ends. The CDR3 extends over 15 amino acids.

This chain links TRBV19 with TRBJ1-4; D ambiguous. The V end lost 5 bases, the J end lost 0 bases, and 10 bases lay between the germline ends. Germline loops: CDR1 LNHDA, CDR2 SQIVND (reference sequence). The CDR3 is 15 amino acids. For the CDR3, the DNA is TGTGCCAGTAGTTGGGCGGCTGCAACTAATGAAAAACTGTTTTTT. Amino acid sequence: CASSWAAATNEKLFF.